The T cell receptor beta chain described here comes from a study of control samples from healthy donors and cancer patients. This CDR3 contains 14 residues. The germline V gene encodes CDR1 MNHEY and CDR2 SVGAGI. Trimming pared 2 bases from V and 6 bases from J, leaving 12 bases between. Clones were sequenced by immunoSEQ multiplex PCR, and TCRdb holds only the in-frame ones, with some missing. Of 70,000 or so clones listed, approximately 94% are singletons. The chain uses TRBV6-5 and TRBJ2-3, with D possibly matching TRBD2 (6 bases). The receptor comes from a woman in her thirties or forties in good health. Sequencing was carried out using blood. The CDR3 loop reads CASSYRLSGDTQYF. As DNA, the CDR3 is TGTGCCAGCAGTTACCGACTCAGCGGGGATACGCAGTATTTT.